Listed below are T cell receptor beta chains from one sample, sequenced in a study of OX40 agonist ivuxolimab in advanced cancers. TCRdb's copy holds only in-frame clones and misses some; the assay was immunoSEQ multiplex PCR. The repertoire holds some 45,000 clones, about 90% seen once, with 0.38% in the top ten. The sequencing used CD4+ or CD8+ T cells sorted from blood, collected in a trial of the OX40 agonist ivuxolimab. The source of these receptors is an adult with an advanced solid tumor such as melanoma, head and neck, liver or kidney cancer. Each CDR3 is given with its conserved first and last residue. The D gene is left open where the match is weak. A clone size is listed for some rows: how often the clone was seen (once, few, many), or a class if it is expanded.

NA | 13 | TRBJ1-2 | NA | TRBV10-3 | TGTGCCATCAGTGTGGAAGGGCTCTATGGCTACACCTTC | CAISVEGLYGYTF
NA | 13 | TRBJ1-4 | NA | TRBV7-9 | TGTGCCAGCCGCGGATTCGCTAATGAAAAACTGTTTTTT | CASRGFANEKLFF
NA | 13 | TRBJ1-2 | NA | TRBV19 | TGTGCCAGTAGTTTACAGCCTAACTATGGCTACACCTTC | CASSLQPNYGYTF
NA | 15 | TRBJ1-5 | NA | TRBV19 | TGTGCCAGTAGTTCACAGGGCGGAAGCAATCAGCCCCAGCATTTT | CASSSQGGSNQPQHF
NA | 15 | TRBJ1-4 | NA | TRBV7-2 | TGTGCCAGCAGCTTAGTGGCGGTCAATAATGAAAAACTGTTTTTT | CASSLVAVNNEKLFF
NA | 13 | TRBJ2-7 | NA | TRBV5-1 | TGCGCCAGCAGCTTGGGGCCGGAATACGAGCAGTACTTC | CASSLGPEYEQYF
NA | 15 | TRBJ2-7 | NA | TRBV5-4 | TGTGCCAGCAGCTTTGGTGGTCTAGGGCACTACGAGCAGTACTTC | CASSFGGLGHYEQYF
NA | 16 | TRBJ2-1 | TRBD2 | TRBV25-1 | TGTGCCAGCAGTGAATCTCCCGGGAGGGCCAACAATGAGCAGTTCTTC | CASSESPGRANNEQFF
NA | 14 | TRBJ1-1 | NA | TRBV7-2 | TGTGCCAGCAGCCCCCTGGGGGTGAGCACTGAAGCTTTCTTT | CASSPLGVSTEAFF
NA | 15 | TRBJ2-2 | NA | TRBV27 | TGTGCCAGCACCTACAGCATTTTAAACACCGGGGAGCTGTTTTTT | CASTYSILNTGELFF
few | 16 | TRBJ2-1 | NA | TRBV27 | TGTGCCAGCGGCCGTGGGTCGCTGGGCACGGACAATGAGCAGTTCTTC | CASGRGSLGTDNEQFF
NA | 14 | TRBJ1-1 | NA | TRBV7-3 | TGTGCCAGCAGCATATCCGGGGAGAACACTGAAGCTTTCTTT | CASSISGENTEAFF
NA | 13 | TRBJ1-1 | TRBD1 | TRBV10-3 | TGTGCCATCAGTTCCAGACAGGGGGCTGAAGCTTTCTTT | CAISSRQGAEAFF
once | 11 | TRBJ2-1 | NA | TRBV30 | TGTGCCTGGAGTTTCGCGGACAAGCAGTTCTTC | CAWSFADKQFF
NA | 16 | TRBJ2-7 | NA | TRBV18 | TGTGCCAGCTCACCACCTATTAGCGGCACCTCCTACGAGCAGTACTTC | CASSPPISGTSYEQYF
NA | 17 | TRBJ1-6 | NA | TRBV19 | TGTGCCAGTAGTACTCTGACAGGCAGCTCCTATAATTCACCCCTCCACTTT | CASSTLTGSSYNSPLHF
NA | 12 | TRBJ1-1 | NA | TRBV27 | TGTGCCAGCGGGCCTCAGTGGACTGAAGCTTTCTTT | CASGPQWTEAFF
NA | 17 | TRBJ1-2 | NA | TRBV9 | TGTGCCAGCAGCGCCGTGGGGGATTTACAGGGTTATCATGGCTACACCTTC | CASSAVGDLQGYHGYTF
NA | 15 | TRBJ2-2 | NA | TRBV10-3 | TGTGCCATCAGCACTCCTCCACCAGCCACCGGGGAGCTGTTTTTT | CAISTPPPATGELFF
NA | 16 | TRBJ2-4 | TRBD1 | TRBV2 | TGTGCCAGCAGGCAGGACAGGGGGATAGCCAAAAACATTCAGTACTTC | CASRQDRGIAKNIQYF
NA | 16 | TRBJ1-2 | NA | TRBV5-1 | TGCGCCAGCAGCTCCGGGGATACAACTTTTAACTATGGCTACACCTTC | CASSSGDTTFNYGYTF
medium-sized | 13 | TRBJ2-7 | TRBD1 | TRBV2 | TGTGCCAGCGGACGACAGGGGGCAGGCGAGCAGTACTTC | CASGRQGAGEQYF
NA | 16 | TRBJ1-2 | NA | TRBV28 | TGTGCCAGCAGTCCCCCAGGAATAACCTCTGGGTATGGCTACACCTTC | CASSPPGITSGYGYTF
few | 17 | TRBJ2-5 | NA | TRBV7-8 | TGTGCCAGCAGCTTAAATCTACTGGGACGGATCCAAGAGACCCAGTACTTC | CASSLNLLGRIQETQYF
NA | 15 | TRBJ2-2 | TRBD1 | TRBV11-3 | TGTGCCAGCAGCTCGGGACAGAGGAACACCGGGGAGCTGTTTTTT | CASSSGQRNTGELFF
NA | 15 | TRBJ1-5 | TRBD1 | TRBV18 | TGTGCCAGCTCACCTGGACAGGGGGCCGGTCAGCCCCAGCATTTT | CASSPGQGAGQPQHF
NA | 17 | TRBJ2-5 | TRBD1 | TRBV7-2 | TGTGCCAGCAGCTACGGGACAGGGGCCCCATTCCAAGAGACCCAGTACTTC | CASSYGTGAPFQETQYF
NA | 15 | TRBJ2-7 | TRBD1 | TRBV7-9 | TGTGCCAGCAGCTCCCCCGGGACAGCGACCTACGAGCAGTACTTC | CASSSPGTATYEQYF
NA | 17 | TRBJ1-5 | TRBD1 | TRBV28 | TGTGCCAGCAGAAACCGGGACAGGCACTATAGCAATCAGCCCCAGCATTTT | CASRNRDRHYSNQPQHF
NA | 14 | TRBJ1-1 | NA | TRBV2 | TGTGCCAGCATACACCAAGGGGCAGACACTGAAGCTTTCTTT | CASIHQGADTEAFF
NA | 13 | TRBJ1-1 | NA | TRBV6-5 | TGTGCCAGCACCCTGGGGGTGAACACTGAAGCTTTCTTT | CASTLGVNTEAFF
NA | 15 | TRBJ2-1 | TRBD1 | TRBV11-2 | TGTGCCAGCAGCAACGGACAGGGCGGATACAATGAGCAGTTCTTC | CASSNGQGGYNEQFF
NA | 14 | TRBJ2-7 | TRBD1 | TRBV28 | TGTGCCAGCAGAACGACAGGGGCCGTCTACGAGCAGTACTTC | CASRTTGAVYEQYF
NA | 13 | TRBJ2-3 | NA | TRBV19 | TGTGCCAGTAAGTCCTCGGCTGCAGATACGCAGTATTTT | CASKSSAADTQYF
NA | 12 | TRBJ1-1 | NA | TRBV11-2 | TGTGCCAGCAGCTTAGAGGGGTCATTAGCTTTCTTT | CASSLEGSLAFF
once | 15 | TRBJ2-5 | NA | TRBV15 | TGTGCCACCAGCAGAGAGACAGCTTTGGGAGAGACCCAGTACTTC | CATSRETALGETQYF
NA | 14 | TRBJ1-5 | NA | TRBV28 | TGTGCCAGCAGGTCGGGGCAGGGCAATCAGCCCCAGCATTTT | CASRSGQGNQPQHF
NA | 17 | TRBJ1-5 | NA | TRBV19 | TGTGCCAGTAGTATAGATCACAGACCTTATAGCAATCAGCCCCAGCATTTT | CASSIDHRPYSNQPQHF
NA | 16 | TRBJ1-1 | TRBD1 | TRBV27 | TGTGCCAGCAGTTTCCCCGGACAGGGGGCGAACACTGAAGCTTTCTTT | CASSFPGQGANTEAFF
NA | 15 | TRBJ1-2 | NA | TRBV7-2 | TGTGCCAGCAGCTTACTACAGGGTGCTAACTATGGCTACACCTTC | CASSLLQGANYGYTF
NA | 14 | TRBJ1-5 | TRBD1 | TRBV6-5 | TGTGCCAGCAGCACAGGGGGCGGGAATCAGCCCCAGCATTTT | CASSTGGGNQPQHF
NA | 14 | TRBJ2-1 | TRBD2 | TRBV7-9 | TGTGCCAGCAGCCTTTCCGGGACTACCAATGATCAGTTCTTC | CASSLSGTTNDQFF
NA | 16 | TRBJ1-2 | NA | TRBV27 | TGTGCCACGAGGGAGGGAACGGGGTTGCGTAACTATGGCTACACCTTC | CATREGTGLRNYGYTF
NA | 14 | TRBJ1-2 | NA | TRBV18 | TGTGCCAGCTCACCACAGGAGCCCATAGGGGGCTACACCTTC | CASSPQEPIGGYTF
NA | 15 | TRBJ2-3 | TRBD2 | TRBV2 | TGTGCCAGCGGGGGACTAGCGGGGCCGGAAGATACGCAGTATTTT | CASGGLAGPEDTQYF
NA | 12 | TRBJ2-3 | TRBD2 | TRBV13 | TGTGCCAGCCAGCGGGGTAGAGATACGCAGTATTTT | CASQRGRDTQYF
NA | 15 | TRBJ2-7 | TRBD2 | TRBV28 | TGTGCCAGCAGTTTGGGAGGGATCGGCGCCTACGAGCAGTACTTC | CASSLGGIGAYEQYF
NA | 15 | TRBJ2-6 | NA | TRBV9 | TGTGCCAGCAGCGTATCAGGATATGGGGCCAACGTCCTGACTTTC | CASSVSGYGANVLTF
NA | 13 | TRBJ1-2 | NA | TRBV7-9 | TGTGCCAGCAGCATTTTAACGGGGGAAGGCTACACCTTC | CASSILTGEGYTF
NA | 15 | TRBJ1-5 | TRBD1 | TRBV7-2 | TGTGCCAGCAGCGACAGGGGGCTAAGCAATCAGCCCCAGCATTTT | CASSDRGLSNQPQHF
NA | 15 | TRBJ2-2 | NA | TRBV6-5 | TGTGCCAGGATTATTAGGGGCCATGGCACCGGGGAGCTGTTTTTT | CARIIRGHGTGELFF
NA | 14 | TRBJ1-1 | NA | TRBV5-1 | TGCGCCAGCAGCTTGACAGGTATGAACACTGAAGCTTTCTTT | CASSLTGMNTEAFF
NA | 16 | TRBJ2-2 | TRBD1 | TRBV4-1 | TGCGCCAGCAGCCTCCACAGGGGGCGAGGGGCCGGGGAGCTGTTTTTT | CASSLHRGRGAGELFF
medium-sized | 15 | TRBJ1-1 | TRBD1 | TRBV18 | TGTGCCAGCTCAAGCACAGGGGATTTGAACACTGAAGCTTTCTTT | CASSSTGDLNTEAFF